A single sample gave rise to the 27 T cell receptor beta chains below, sequenced in a study of cytomegalovirus exposure and HLA in healthy donors. Researchers ran the PCR with 60 Vbeta and 13 Jbeta primers. Here immunoSEQ multiplex PCR was the method, and the copy in TCRdb shows in-frame clones only, minus some. The sample includes tens of thousands of clones, over 65% seen only once; the top ten take 3% to 5%. Sequenced: PBMCs. The receptor source for this set is a man aged 25 to 40 in good health and CMV-seronegative.

The rearrangement joins TRBV2 to TRBJ1-2, with D tentatively TRBD1 (5 bases). This CDR3 contains 15 residues. V was clipped by 6 bases and J by 4 bases, with 18 bases between them. CDR1 and CDR2 from the germline V gene are SNHLY and FYNNEI. CDR3 bases: TGTGCCAGCAGACCAAGCGAGCCTAGGGGCTATGGCTACACCTTC. Protein product: CASRPSEPRGYGYTF.

The chain is built from TRBV10-3 and TRBJ2-5; a possible D gene is TRBD2 (6 bases). The ends were cut back, 2 bases at V and 2 bases at J, with 18 bases in the middle. Germline V gene sequence: CDR1 ENHRY, CDR2 SYGVKD. This CDR3 contains 17 residues. In DNA, the CDR3 is TGTGCCATCAGTGAGCCGGGGGTAGCTGGGCCACAAGAGACCCAGTACTTC. As protein: CAISEPGVAGPQETQYF.

This chain uses TRBV6-5 with TRBJ2-7; 8 bases are a match to TRBD2. Germline lookup yields CDR1 MNHEY and CDR2 SVGAGI. The V segment lost 6 bases and the J segment 0 bases; nucleotides outside the gene matches: 4. There are 14 residues in the CDR3. CDR3 loop: CASRGGGISYEQYF. CDR3 sequence (DNA): TGTGCCAGCAGGGGCGGGGGGATCTCCTACGAGCAGTACTTC.

The V gene is TRBV19, the J gene TRBJ1-5, with a weak D call TRBD1 (6 bases). The germline V and J ends were trimmed by 5 bases and 2 bases, with 16 bases remaining between them. The CDR3 has 16 amino acids. Per germline, CDR1 LNHDA and CDR2 SQIVND (reference sequence). DNA for the CDR3: TGTGCCAGTAGTTGGGGGGGGCGGGACGGCAATCAGCCCCAGCATTTT. Its translation is CASSWGGRDGNQPQHF. The variable domain in full, completed from reference TRBV19 and TRBJ1-5, reads DGGITQSPKYLFRKEGQNVTLSCEQNLNHDAMYWYRQDPGQGLRLIYYSQIVNDFQKGDIAEGYSVSREKKESFPLTVTSAQKNPTAFYLCASSWGGRDGNQPQHFGDGTRLSIL.

This clone was picked up one time. J is TRBJ2-4 and V is TRBV5-4; TRBD2 aligns across 7 bases. Germline CDR1 SGHNT, CDR2 YYREEE (reference sequence). The CDR3 runs 11 residues. Trimming removed 3 bases from V and 9 bases from J; junction bases left unmatched: 0. The CDR3: CASSWGGIQYF. The CDR3 region has the DNA TGTGCCAGCAGCTGGGGGGGCATTCAGTACTTC.

The J gene is TRBJ2-3, the V gene TRBV4-1; TRBD2 aligns across 16 bases. Germline loops: CDR1 MGHRA, CDR2 YSYEKL. Trimming removed 3 bases from V and 4 bases from J; junction bases left unmatched: 7. The CDR3 sequence is 18 residues long. The CDR3 bases are TGCGCCAGCAGCCAGGGACTAGCGGGGGGGCCTAGGGCAGATACGCAGTATTTT. Its translation is CASSQGLAGGPRADTQYF.

This clone was observed a single time. The V call is TRBV19, the J call TRBJ1-4; D gene unclear. Germline V gene sequence: CDR1 LNHDA, CDR2 SQIVND (reference sequence). This CDR3 has 13 amino acids. The V end was cut by 6 bases, the J end by 8 bases, with 13 bases between. In nucleotides, the CDR3 is TGTGCCAGTAGCGCGCAACCGGGGGAAAAACTGTTTTTT. Its translation: CASSAQPGEKLFF.

The chain carries TRBV9 and TRBJ1-6, with D maybe TRBD1 (5 bases). The CDR3 has 14 residues. Trimming shortened V by 0 bases and J by 10 bases, and 11 bases separated the two germline ends. CDR1 and CDR2 (germline): SGDLS, YYNGEE. CDR3 bases: TGTGCCAGCAGCGTAGGGCAGGGAGGCTCACCCCTCCACTTT. Amino acid sequence: CASSVGQGGSPLHF.

With respect to this clone: One junction end does not reproduce the germline sequence, and a read error may be involved. The chain couples TRBV5-5 to TRBJ2-1, with D unresolved. The CDR3 spans 12 residues. CDR1 and CDR2 from the germline V gene are SGHKS and YYEKEE (reference sequence). The DNA of the CDR3 is TGTGCCAGCAGCTTTGAGGATTCTGAGAGGATCTTC. Encoded protein: CASSFEDSERIF.

The chain joins TRBV6-1 to TRBJ2-5; 7 nucleotides agree with TRBD1. The last part of the DNA fits TRBJ2-7 better; the J call may be wrong. CDR1 is MNHNS and CDR2 is SASEGT in the germline V gene. This CDR3 is built from 15 residues. CDR3 in DNA: TGTGCCAGCAGTCAGGCCCGGGACAGCTCCTACGAGCAGTACTTC. This gives the protein CASSQARDSSYEQYF.

This clone was recorded a few times. The chain has TRBV9 and TRBJ2-7; D might be TRBD1 (6 bases). The CDR3 extends over 15 amino acids. The germline gives CDR1 SGDLS, CDR2 YYNGEE. V was clipped by 0 bases and J by 3 bases, with 13 bases between them. The CDR3 is CASSVESGVYYEQYF. The CDR3 DNA reads as TGTGCCAGCAGCGTAGAATCAGGGGTTTACTACGAGCAGTACTTC.

In this sample, this clone turned up a few times. The rearrangement links TRBV5-1 to TRBJ1-2; 7 nucleotides agree with TRBD1. Germline V gene data show CDR1 as SGHRS and CDR2 as YFSETQ. J gave up 0 bases and V 4 bases, and 3 bases lay outside the gene matches. The CDR3 sequence is 14 residues long. For the CDR3, the DNA is TGCGCCAGCAGCGGCCAGGGGGCTAACTATGGCTACACCTTC. Encoded protein: CASSGQGANYGYTF.

This clone has just a few counts. J is TRBJ2-3 and V is TRBV6-4, with TRBD2 identical over 9 bases. Trimming took 0 bases from V and 5 from J; bases not matched to a gene: 3. The germline V gene has CDR1 MRHNA and CDR2 SNTAGT. The CDR3 length is 15 residues. The CDR3 sequence: CASSDSAGGQDTQYF. The CDR3 nucleotides are TGTGCCAGCAGTGACTCCGCGGGGGGGCAAGATACGCAGTATTTT.

The gene calls are TRBV28 and TRBJ2-5; maybe TRBD2 (5 bases). The DNA end is a closer match to TRBJ2-7, so the J assignment may be wrong. The CDR3 contains 15 residues. Germline lookup yields CDR1 MDHEN and CDR2 SYDVKM. DNA of the CDR3: TGTGCCAGCAGTTCCCGCGGAGGCTCAGTCTACGAGCAGTACTTC. Protein: CASSSRGGSVYEQYF.

V is TRBV18 and J is TRBJ1-1; a weak D match, TRBD1 (5 bases). Germline CDR1 and CDR2: KGHSH and LQKENI. V was shortened by 3 bases and J by 5 bases, with 13 bases between the two germline ends. This CDR3 comprises 14 residues. Here the CDR3 reads CASSPAGEETEAFF. The DNA of the CDR3 is TGTGCCAGCTCACCGGCGGGGGAGGAAACTGAAGCTTTCTTT. Variable domain in full (rest from reference TRBV18 and TRBJ1-1): NAGVMQNPRHLVRRRGQEARLRCSPMKGHSHVYWYRQLPEEGLKFMVYLQKENIIDESGMPKERFSAEFPKEGPSILRIQQVVRGDSAAYFCASSPAGEETEAFFGQGTRLTVV.

The rearrangement joins TRBV19 to TRBJ2-5; 9 nucleotides align to TRBD2. V lost 5 bases and J lost 6; bases outside the gene matches: 7. CDR3 length: 14 amino acids. The germline gives CDR1 LNHDA, CDR2 SQIVND (reference sequence). The CDR3 coding sequence is TGTGCCAGTAGTTTGGCGGGAGGGCCGAAGACCCAGTACTTC. Translated, it gives CASSLAGGPKTQYF.

V is TRBV28 and J is TRBJ1-4, with D maybe TRBD1 (5 bases). Germline CDR1 is MDHEN and CDR2 is SYDVKM. V lost 2 bases and J lost 8, with 12 bases in between. The length of the CDR3 is 14 residues. CDR3 nucleotides: TGTGCCAGCAGTTTACCAGGGATGGGAGAAAAACTGTTTTTT. Its translation: CASSLPGMGEKLFF.

This clone was recorded a few times. The CDR3 coding sequence is TGTGCCAGCAGCCCCCTAGCGGGGGGGCAAGATACGCAGTATTTT. Its translation: CASSPLAGGQDTQYF. The chain joins TRBV7-8 to TRBJ2-3; 12 bases line up with TRBD2. This CDR3 is 15 amino acids long. The junction had 5 bases not matched to a gene; V was cut back by 5 bases and J by 5 bases. Germline-derived CDR1 and CDR2 are SGHVS and FQNEAQ.

The J gene is TRBJ2-1, the V gene TRBV9; D ambiguous. The V and J ends lost 0 bases and 4 bases respectively, with 8 bases between them. This CDR3 comprises 14 residues. Germline V gene lookup returns CDR1 SGDLS and CDR2 YYNGEE. CDR3 amino acids: CASSVGGEYNEQFF. In DNA form, the CDR3 reads TGTGCCAGCAGCGTAGGCGGCGAGTACAATGAGCAGTTCTTC.

The sample holds a few counts of this clone. The gene calls are TRBV29-1 and TRBJ1-5; the D is unclear. The CDR3 loop spans 10 amino acids. The germline V gene has CDR1 SQVTM and CDR2 ANQGSEA. V shed 6 bases and J shed 11 bases, with 11 bases lying between them. The CDR3 region has the DNA TGCAGCGTAGTCGACTCGACCCAGCATTTT. Translated: CSVVDSTQHF.

This chain links TRBV6-4 with TRBJ2-1; D possibly corresponds to TRBD2 (6 bases). Germline V CDR1 and CDR2: MRHNA, SNTAGT. The CDR3 is 14 amino acids. V dropped 0 bases and J dropped 6 bases, with 9 bases sitting between them. For the CDR3, the DNA is TGTGCCAGCAGTGACTCGGCGGGAAGCAATGAGCAGTTCTTC. Protein sequence: CASSDSAGSNEQFF.

The chain has TRBV19 and TRBJ1-1, with unresolved D. The CDR3 is 14 residues long. V was pared by 1 base and J by 2 bases, with 8 bases between. Germline assignment: CDR1 LNHDA and CDR2 SQIVND (reference sequence). The CDR3 spells CASSIVRGNTEAFF. DNA of the CDR3: TGTGCCAGTAGTATAGTTCGGGGTAACACTGAAGCTTTCTTT.

The chain employs TRBV5-1 and TRBJ2-3; TRBD2 aligns across 10 bases. CDR3 length equals 15 residues. Trimming at V came to 4 bases and at J to 4 bases, leaving 6 bases not matched to a gene. Germline CDR1 is SGHRS and CDR2 is YFSETQ. This CDR3 is CASSPLTSGADTQYF. As DNA, the CDR3 is TGCGCCAGCAGCCCTCTTACTAGCGGGGCAGATACGCAGTATTTT.

This clone was observed a few times. The chain employs TRBV19 and TRBJ2-2; D ambiguous. V gave up 3 bases and J gave up 0 bases, with 11 bases separating them. The CDR3 is 16 residues long. The germline gives CDR1 LNHDA, CDR2 SQIVND (reference sequence). DNA for the CDR3: TGTGCCAGTAGTATCCATATACTATCGAACACCGGGGAGCTGTTTTTT. Translating it yields CASSIHILSNTGELFF.

This clone came up a few times. The genes are TRBV2 and TRBJ2-5, with TRBD2 matching over 7 bases. The CDR3 runs to 16 residues. V shed 6 bases, J shed 0 bases, and the junction held 10 bases outside the gene matches. Germline CDR1 reads SNHLY; CDR2 reads FYNNEI. CDR3 bases: TGTGCCAGCAGCCTTTTGACTAGCAGATACCAAGAGACCCAGTACTTC. Translation: CASSLLTSRYQETQYF.

DNA of the CDR3: TGTGCCAGCAGCGCCACAGACTCTGGGGCCAACGTCCTGACTTTC. The encoded protein is CASSATDSGANVLTF. The chain carries TRBV9 and TRBJ2-6; D remains unclear. Germline lookup yields CDR1 SGDLS and CDR2 YYNGEE. Trimming took off 3 bases at V and 0 bases at J, with 7 bases between the two ends. The CDR3 is 15 amino acids.

V usage is TRBV9 and J usage is TRBJ1-1, with 8 bases lining up with TRBD1. The CDR3 runs 14 residues. V gave up 2 bases and J gave up 5 bases; unmatched junction bases: 5. Germline V lookup: CDR1 SGDLS, CDR2 YYNGEE. The CDR3 is CASSVGQGFTEAFF. For the CDR3, the DNA is TGTGCCAGCAGCGTCGGACAGGGTTTTACTGAAGCTTTCTTT.